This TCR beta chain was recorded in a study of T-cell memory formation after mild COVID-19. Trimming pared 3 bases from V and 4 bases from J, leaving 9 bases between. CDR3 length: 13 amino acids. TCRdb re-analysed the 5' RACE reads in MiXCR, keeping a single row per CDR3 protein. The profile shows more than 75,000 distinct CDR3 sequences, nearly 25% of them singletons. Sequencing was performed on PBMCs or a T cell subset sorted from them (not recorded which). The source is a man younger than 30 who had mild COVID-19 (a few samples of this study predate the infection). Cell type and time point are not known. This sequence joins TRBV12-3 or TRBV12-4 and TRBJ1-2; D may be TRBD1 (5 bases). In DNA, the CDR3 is TGTGCCAGCAGTTTTCCAGGGCTCTATGGCTACACCTTC. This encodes CASSFPGLYGYTF.